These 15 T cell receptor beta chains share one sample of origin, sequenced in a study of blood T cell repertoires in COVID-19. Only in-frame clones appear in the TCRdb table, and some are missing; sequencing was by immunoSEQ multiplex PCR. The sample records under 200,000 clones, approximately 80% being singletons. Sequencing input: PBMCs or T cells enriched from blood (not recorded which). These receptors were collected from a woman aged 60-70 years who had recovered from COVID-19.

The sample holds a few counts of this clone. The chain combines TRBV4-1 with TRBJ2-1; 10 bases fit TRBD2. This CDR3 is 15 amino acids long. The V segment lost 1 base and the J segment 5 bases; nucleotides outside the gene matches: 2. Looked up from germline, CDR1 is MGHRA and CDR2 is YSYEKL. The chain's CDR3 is CASSQASGGNNEQFF. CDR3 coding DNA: TGCGCCAGCAGCCAAGCTAGCGGGGGTAACAATGAGCAGTTCTTC.

CDR3 residues: CASSVVQNTEAFF. For the CDR3, the DNA is TGCGCCAGCAGCGTGGTCCAGAACACTGAAGCTTTCTTT. The chain carries TRBV5-1 and TRBJ1-1, with D uncertain. The germline V gene encodes CDR1 SGHRS and CDR2 YFSETQ. CDR3 length: 13 amino acids. Trimming cost V 4 bases and J 1 base, with 8 bases left between them.

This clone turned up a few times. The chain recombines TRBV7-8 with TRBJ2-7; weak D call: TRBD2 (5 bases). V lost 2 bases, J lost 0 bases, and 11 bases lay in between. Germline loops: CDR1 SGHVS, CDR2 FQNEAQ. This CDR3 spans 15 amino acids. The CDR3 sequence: CASSLISGSSYEQYF. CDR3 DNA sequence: TGTGCCAGCAGCTTAATCTCGGGGAGCTCCTACGAGCAGTACTTC.

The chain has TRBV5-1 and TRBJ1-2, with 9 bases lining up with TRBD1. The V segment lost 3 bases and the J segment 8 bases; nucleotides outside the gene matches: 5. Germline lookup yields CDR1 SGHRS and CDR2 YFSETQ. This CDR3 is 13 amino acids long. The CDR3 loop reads CASSYWTGDGYTF. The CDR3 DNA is TGCGCCAGCAGCTACTGGACAGGGGACGGCTACACCTTC.

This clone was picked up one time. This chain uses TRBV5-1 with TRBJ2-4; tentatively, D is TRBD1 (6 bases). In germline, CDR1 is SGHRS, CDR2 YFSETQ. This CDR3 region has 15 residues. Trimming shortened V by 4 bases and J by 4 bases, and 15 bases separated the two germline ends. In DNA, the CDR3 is TGCGCCAGCAGCACCGGACAGAGACTAAAAAACATTCAGTACTTC. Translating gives CASSTGQRLKNIQYF.

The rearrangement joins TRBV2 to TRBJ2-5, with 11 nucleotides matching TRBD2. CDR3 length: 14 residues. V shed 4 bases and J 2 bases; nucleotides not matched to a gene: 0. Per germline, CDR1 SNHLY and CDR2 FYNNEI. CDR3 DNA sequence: TGTGCCAGCAGTGGACTAGCGGGGCAAGAGACCCAGTACTTC. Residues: CASSGLAGQETQYF.

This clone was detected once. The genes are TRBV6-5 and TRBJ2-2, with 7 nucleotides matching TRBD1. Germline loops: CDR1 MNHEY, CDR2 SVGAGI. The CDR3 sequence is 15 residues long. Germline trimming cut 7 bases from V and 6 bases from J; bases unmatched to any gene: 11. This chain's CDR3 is CASTLNSQGPGELFF. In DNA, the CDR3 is TGTGCCAGCACCCTAAACTCACAGGGGCCCGGGGAGCTGTTTTTT.

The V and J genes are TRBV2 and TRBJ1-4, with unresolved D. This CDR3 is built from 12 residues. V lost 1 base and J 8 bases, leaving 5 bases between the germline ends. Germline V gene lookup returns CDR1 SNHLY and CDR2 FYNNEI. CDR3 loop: CASSEVLEKLFF. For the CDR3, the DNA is TGTGCCAGCAGTGAAGTATTAGAAAAACTGTTTTTT.

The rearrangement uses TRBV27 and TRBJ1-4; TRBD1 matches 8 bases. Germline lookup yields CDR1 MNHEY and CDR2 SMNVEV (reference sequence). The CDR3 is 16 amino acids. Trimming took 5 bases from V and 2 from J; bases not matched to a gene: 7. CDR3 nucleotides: TGTGCCAGCAGTCCTCGGACAGGGAGTACTAATGAAAAACTGTTTTTT. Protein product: CASSPRTGSTNEKLFF.

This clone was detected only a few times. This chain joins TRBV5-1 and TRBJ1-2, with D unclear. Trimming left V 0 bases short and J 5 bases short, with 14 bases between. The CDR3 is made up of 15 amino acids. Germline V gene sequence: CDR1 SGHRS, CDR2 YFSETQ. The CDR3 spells CASSLEAHSRYGYTF. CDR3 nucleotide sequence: TGCGCCAGCAGCTTGGAGGCCCACAGTAGGTATGGCTACACCTTC.

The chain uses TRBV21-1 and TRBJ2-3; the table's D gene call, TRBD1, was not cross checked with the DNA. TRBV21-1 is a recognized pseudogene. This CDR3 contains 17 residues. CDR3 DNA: TGTGCCAGCAGCAAACCCGGGACAGGGGATGACACAGATACGCAGTATTTT. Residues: CASSKPGTGDDTDTQYF.

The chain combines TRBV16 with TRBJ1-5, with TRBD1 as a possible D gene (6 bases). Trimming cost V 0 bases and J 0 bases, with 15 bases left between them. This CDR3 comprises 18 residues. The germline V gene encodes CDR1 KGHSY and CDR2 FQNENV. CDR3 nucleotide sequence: TGTGCCAGCAGCCAATCCTCAGGGGCCTTCTATAGCAATCAGCCCCAGCATTTT. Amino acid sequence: CASSQSSGAFYSNQPQHF.

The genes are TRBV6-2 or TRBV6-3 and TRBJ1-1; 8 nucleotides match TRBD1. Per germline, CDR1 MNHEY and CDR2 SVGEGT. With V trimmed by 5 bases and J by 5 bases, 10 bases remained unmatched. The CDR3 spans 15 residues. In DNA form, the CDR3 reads TGTGCCAGCAGTGCCTATTCAGGGGGCTGGACTGAAGCTTTCTTT. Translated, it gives CASSAYSGGWTEAFF.

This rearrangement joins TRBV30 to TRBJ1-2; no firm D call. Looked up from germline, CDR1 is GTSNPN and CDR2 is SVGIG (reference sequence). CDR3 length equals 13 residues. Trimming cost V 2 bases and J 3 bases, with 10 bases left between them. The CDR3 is CAWSPYGDYGYTF. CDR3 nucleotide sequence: TGTGCCTGGAGTCCCTACGGGGACTATGGCTACACCTTC.

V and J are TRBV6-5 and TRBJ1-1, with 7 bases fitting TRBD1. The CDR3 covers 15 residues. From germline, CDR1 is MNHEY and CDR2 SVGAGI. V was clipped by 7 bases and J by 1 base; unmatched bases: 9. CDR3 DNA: TGTGCCAGCACCCTAGGGGGCGTTGGGAACACTGAAGCTTTCTTT. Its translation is CASTLGGVGNTEAFF.